This T cell receptor (beta chain) is from a study of CD8 T cells in Susac syndrome. General study results and limits: It was acknowledged in the study that its TCR sequencing and HLA analysis involved a relatively small number of individuals.

The CDR3 consists of 14 residues. The ends lost 2 bases at V and 7 bases at J; junction bases unmatched: 5. Germline V gene lookup returns CDR1 MNHNY and CDR2 SVGAGI (reference sequence). After extraction with the RNeasy kit, about 0.45 to 1 ug of the RNA was reverse transcribed using random hexamers. With immunoSEQ multiplex PCR, TCR beta CDR3 was amplified across 54 Vbeta and 13 Jbeta. TCRdb processed the immunoSEQ multiplex PCR reads anew with MiXCR; each CDR3 protein has one entry. This sample has approximately 270,000 distinct CDR3 sequences, with approximately 92% found just once. Negative isolation yielded CD4+ and CD8+ T cells, and FACS enriched TEMRA cells. Note on this clonotype: Its antigen is as yet unknown.

The V gene is TRBV6-6, the J gene TRBJ1-5; 7 bases agree with TRBD1. The clonotype originates from a human donor with multiple sclerosis. Sample: CD4+ T cells from PBMCs. The CDR3 nucleotides read TGTGCCAGCAGTTACGTTACAGGGGACCAGCCCCAGCATTTT. As protein: CASSYVTGDQPQHF.